This passage covers 20 T cell receptor beta chains from one sample sequenced in a study of cytomegalovirus exposure and HLA in healthy donors (dated by TCRdb to the late 2010s). The method was the immunoSEQ multiplex PCR assay. Imported from immuneACCESS, the table was reduced by TCRdb to in-frame sequences with V and J called. These copies leave out some clones; in studies compared against another copy, an unresolved V gene accounts for under half, and the cause of the remainder is not known. This sample holds some 350,000 clones; about 90% were observed only once. Of the sample, approximately 1.1% is held by the ten largest clones. The sequenced sample was PBMCs. These receptors all stem from a woman in her 30s in good health and CMV-seropositive.

The gene calls are TRBV4-3 and TRBJ2-7; possibly TRBD1 or TRBD2 for D (5 bases each). Trimming removed 0 bases from V and 9 bases from J, with 12 bases in between. CDR3 length: 13 amino acids. CDR1 is LGHNA, CDR2 YSLEER, per germline. CDR3 sequence (DNA): TGCGCCAGCAGCCAAGATGTGGGGACCCCGCAGTACTTC. This encodes CASSQDVGTPQYF.

The count of this clone is one. The genes are TRBV2 and TRBJ1-2, with a weak D call TRBD1 (6 bases). Trimming pared 6 bases from V and 0 bases from J, leaving 8 bases between. CDR1 SNHLY and CDR2 FYNNEI come from the germline V gene. This CDR3 is built from 13 residues. The CDR3 is CASRTGTNYGYTF. In nucleotides, the CDR3 is TGTGCCAGCAGAACAGGGACTAACTATGGCTACACCTTC.

The chain is built from TRBV5-6 and TRBJ2-7; 10 nucleotides agree with TRBD1. The length of the CDR3 is 16 residues. V lost 4 bases to trimming and J lost 4 bases; unmatched junction nucleotides: 11. Per germline, CDR1 SGHDT and CDR2 YYEEEE. CDR3 sequence reads: CASSLLGDRGRYEQYF. In DNA, the CDR3 is TGTGCCAGCAGCCTATTAGGGGACAGGGGTAGATACGAGCAGTACTTC.

The chain uses TRBV30 and TRBJ2-7; D is unclear. The V end was cut by 2 bases, the J end by 3 bases, with 14 bases between. The CDR3 contains 14 residues. Germline lookup yields CDR1 GTSNPN and CDR2 SVGIG (reference sequence). The chain's CDR3 is CAWSNAAGIYEQYF. In nucleotides, the CDR3 is TGTGCCTGGAGTAATGCGGCCGGAATCTACGAGCAGTACTTC.

The chain recombines TRBV18 with TRBJ2-5; 8 bases are a match to TRBD1. CDR1 KGHSH and CDR2 LQKENI come from the germline V gene. The CDR3 has 17 residues. Trimming removed 5 bases from V and 4 bases from J; junction bases left unmatched: 15. The CDR3 DNA reads as TGTGCCAGCTCATCTTCCGTGGACAGGGCCCGATCAGAGACCCAGTACTTC. Translating gives CASSSSVDRARSETQYF. Variable domain in full (rest from reference TRBV18 and TRBJ2-5): NAGVMQNPRHLVRRRGQEARLRCSPMKGHSHVYWYRQLPEEGLKFMVYLQKENIIDESGMPKERFSAEFPKEGPSILRIQQVVRGDSAAYFCASSSSVDRARSETQYFGPGTRLLVL.

The chain has TRBV4-3 and TRBJ2-1; D possibly corresponds to TRBD1 (5 bases). Looked up from germline, CDR1 is LGHNA and CDR2 is YSLEER. The V end was cut by 1 base, the J end by 7 bases, with 11 bases between. The CDR3 covers 14 residues. CDR3 sequence reads: CASSQAWGRNEQFF. CDR3 DNA: TGCGCCAGCAGCCAAGCCTGGGGCAGGAATGAGCAGTTCTTC.

The chain is built from TRBV9 and TRBJ1-2; 9 nucleotides align to TRBD1. Germline CDR1 SGDLS, CDR2 YYNGEE. The CDR3 covers 11 residues. The V gene end was trimmed by 6 bases and the J gene end by 11 bases; junction bases not matched to a gene: 5. The CDR3 DNA reads TGTGCCAGCAAAGGACAGGGGTCATACACCTTC. Amino acid sequence: CASKGQGSYTF.

This chain links TRBV6-5 with TRBJ1-1; a weak D match, TRBD1 (6 bases). Deletions cut 4 bases from V and 7 bases from J, with 7 bases between. Looked up from germline, CDR1 is MNHEY and CDR2 is SVGAGI. The CDR3 is 11 residues long. The chain's CDR3 is CASSLQGEAFF. CDR3 in DNA: TGTGCCAGCAGTTTACAGGGTGAAGCTTTCTTT.

The CDR3 DNA reads as TGCGCCAGCAGCTTGGGAGGCCGGGGGCTGTTGGAGACCCAGTACTTC. It encodes CASSLGGRGLLETQYF. This chain connects TRBV5-1 to TRBJ2-5, with D perhaps being TRBD1 or TRBD2 (6 bases each). Germline V gene data show CDR1 as SGHRS and CDR2 as YFSETQ. Trimming removed 0 bases from V and 5 bases from J, with 17 bases in between. The CDR3 sequence is 16 residues long.

V is TRBV9 and J is TRBJ2-2; TRBD2 matches 9 bases. Germline V CDR1 and CDR2: SGDLS, YYNGEE. The CDR3 runs 16 residues. Trimming cost V 3 bases and J 2 bases; bases outside gene matches: 5. CDR3 amino acids: CASSEGLAGNTGELFF. The CDR3 DNA reads TGTGCCAGCAGCGAGGGCCTAGCGGGAAACACCGGGGAGCTGTTTTTT.

The chain has TRBV6-1 and TRBJ2-7; D is perhaps TRBD2 (6 bases). Trimming stripped 11 bases from V and 2 bases from J, with 10 bases between. The CDR3 covers 11 residues. Per germline, CDR1 MNHNS and CDR2 SASEGT. CDR3: CAGGTTYEQYF. For the CDR3, the DNA is TGTGCCGGGGGGACCACCTACGAGCAGTACTTC.

The chain carries TRBV7-6 and TRBJ2-2, with 7 positions matching TRBD2. V trimming: 3 bases; J trimming: 1 base; junction bases outside the gene matches: 2. The CDR3 contains 15 residues. In germline, CDR1 is SGHVS, CDR2 FNYEAQ. In nucleotides, the CDR3 is TGTGCCAGCAGCTTCGGGGGGATGAACACCGGGGAGCTGTTTTTT. Encoded protein: CASSFGGMNTGELFF.

V is TRBV2 and J is TRBJ2-7; D unresolved. This CDR3 has 13 amino acids. V lost 4 bases and J 3 bases, leaving 10 bases between the germline ends. Germline values: CDR1 SNHLY, CDR2 FYNNEI. CDR3 loop: CASSGRFNYEQYF. The CDR3 bases are TGTGCCAGCAGTGGACGGTTCAACTACGAGCAGTACTTC.

The chain recombines TRBV11-3 with TRBJ2-1; 9 bases align to TRBD1. Germline V lookup: CDR1 SGHNT, CDR2 YENEEA. This CDR3 has 16 amino acids. The V gene end was trimmed by 4 bases and the J gene end by 6 bases; junction bases not matched to a gene: 10. The CDR3 sequence is CASSSPGTGSGNEQFF. Here the CDR3 DNA reads TGTGCCAGCAGCTCCCCCGGGACAGGGTCTGGCAATGAGCAGTTCTTC.

About this clone: The same CDR3 also results from other DNA sequences found in this sample. The rearrangement links TRBV5-6 to TRBJ2-7; no clear D gene. The CDR3 totals 14 residues. V lost 2 bases, J lost 0 bases, and 9 bases lay in between. Germline CDR1 and CDR2: SGHDT and YYEEEE. The CDR3 protein is CASSFGRSSYEQYF. The DNA for the CDR3 is TGTGCCAGCAGCTTTGGACGGTCCTCCTACGAGCAGTACTTC.

This sequence joins TRBV27 and TRBJ1-4, with D unclear. The CDR3 contains 15 residues. The ends were cut back, 0 bases at V and 4 bases at J, with 9 bases in the middle. Germline lookup yields CDR1 MNHEY and CDR2 SMNVEV (reference sequence). The CDR3 region has the DNA TGTGCCAGCAGTTTATCTCCCGGAATTAATGAAAAACTGTTTTTT. This codes for CASSLSPGINEKLFF.

The rearrangement links TRBV2 to TRBJ1-5; weak D call: TRBD1 (6 bases). This CDR3 is built from 16 residues. V lost 4 bases, J lost 4 bases, and 17 bases lay in between. The germline V gene encodes CDR1 SNHLY and CDR2 FYNNEI. The CDR3 nucleotides are TGTGCCAGCAGTGCCCCCAACAGGGCGAGAAATCAGCCCCAGCATTTT. It codes for CASSAPNRARNQPQHF.

This chain joins TRBV27 and TRBJ1-5; perhaps TRBD1 as D (5 bases). The CDR3 runs to 14 residues. Between the trimmed V and J ends, which lost 4 bases and 9 bases, there was a span of 16 bases. Germline V gene sequence: CDR1 MNHEY, CDR2 SMNVEV (reference sequence). CDR3 sequence reads: CASSSIQGSGPQHF. Here the CDR3 DNA reads TGTGCCAGCAGTTCGATTCAGGGATCGGGGCCCCAGCATTTT.

This clone has just one count. The chain employs TRBV12-5 and TRBJ2-7; D tentatively reads TRBD1 or TRBD2 (6 bases each). The CDR3 is 15 amino acids. Trimming took 3 bases from V and 0 from J, leaving 12 bases between them. Germline CDR1 and CDR2: LGHNT and FRNRAP. CDR3 coding DNA: TGTGCTAGTGGTTTAGGGGGGAGGAGCTCCTACGAGCAGTACTTC. Protein sequence: CASGLGGRSSYEQYF.

The chain is built from TRBV13 and TRBJ2-7; TRBD2 might be the D (6 bases). This CDR3 comprises 15 residues. Germline V CDR1 and CDR2: PRHDT, FYEKMQ (reference sequence). Trimming shortened V by 5 bases and J by 0 bases, and 14 bases separated the two germline ends. This CDR3 is CASSGREASSYEQYF. The DNA for the CDR3 is TGTGCCAGCAGCGGAAGGGAGGCCTCCTCCTACGAGCAGTACTTC.